A selection of T cell receptor beta chains follows, all from one sample in a study of graft-versus-host responses after intestinal transplantation. Some clones are missing from TCRdb's copy, which holds only in-frame ones; the method was immunoSEQ multiplex PCR. Of 9,500 to 15,000 clones listed, around four fifths were seen once; the top ten hold roughly 50%. The starting material was PBMCs, obtained roughly 130 days after transplant. These receptors were obtained from a human patient who received an intestinal transplant, so some T cells may come from the graft donor. CDR3s include the opening cysteine and the closing phenylalanine or tryptophan. Fields, in order: V gene, clone size, D gene, J gene, CDR3 DNA, CDR3 protein. A D gene is named only where the DNA matches it firmly. A clone size is listed for some rows: how often the clone was seen (once, few, many), or a class if it is expanded.

TRBV11-2	-	-	TRBJ1-2	TGTGCCAGCAGCTCATTTACGGACAGCTATGGCTACACCTTC	CASSSFTDSYGYTF
TRBV5-1	-	TRBD2	TRBJ2-5	TGCGCCAGCAGCTCGGGCGGGAGGCGGGGAGAGACCCAGTACTTC	CASSSGGRRGETQYF
TRBV28	-	-	TRBJ2-7	TGTGCCAGCAGTTTATTCTACGAGCAGTACTTC	CASSLFYEQYF
TRBV9	-	TRBD2	TRBJ2-3	TGTGCCAGCAGCGTAGTCGCGGGAGGGGCCTTGGATACGCAGTATTTT	CASSVVAGGALDTQYF
TRBV5-1	-	TRBD1	TRBJ2-7	TGCGCCAGCAACGACAGGGAAGGAGGCTACGAGCAGTACTTC	CASNDREGGYEQYF
TRBV29-1	-	TRBD1	TRBJ1-4	TGCAGCGTTGAAGGTCAGGGGGTTGCAAAACTGTTTTTT	CSVEGQGVAKLFF
TRBV7-2	-	-	TRBJ2-7	TGTGCCAGCGGGTGGGAGACGTACGAGCAGTACTTC	CASGWETYEQYF
TRBV4-2	-	-	TRBJ2-6	TGTGCCAGCAGCCAAGAGGGGGGCAGCTCTGGGGCCAACGTCCTGACTTTC	CASSQEGGSSGANVLTF
TRBV18	-	-	TRBJ1-5	TGTGCCAGCTCCACAGATAGCAATCAGCCCCAGCATTTT	CASSTDSNQPQHF
TRBV6-4	-	-	TRBJ2-7	TGTGCCAGCAGCTACCGGAGTGAGCAGTACTTC	CASSYRSEQYF
TRBV25-1	-	TRBD1	TRBJ2-7	TGTGCCAGCAGTCCGGACAGGGTATCCTACGAGCAGTACTTC	CASSPDRVSYEQYF
TRBV29-1	-	TRBD1	TRBJ1-6	TGCAGCCCGGTCAGGGGGCGTAATTCACCCCTCCACTTT	CSPVRGRNSPLHF
TRBV18	-	TRBD1	TRBJ1-2	TGTGCCAGCTCCAGGGGGACCGATTTCGCGAACTATGGCTACACCTTC	CASSRGTDFANYGYTF
TRBV19	-	-	TRBJ2-1	TGTGCCAGTGACTTTGGGGGATCCCACAATGAGCAGTTCTTC	CASDFGGSHNEQFF
TRBV5-1	-	TRBD1	TRBJ2-7	TGCGCCAGCAGTTTTGGACAGGGGGCCTATTCCTACGAGCAGTACTTC	CASSFGQGAYSYEQYF
TRBV7-3	once	-	TRBJ2-1	TGTGCCAGCAGTTTGGGGAACGGATACAATGAGCAGTTCTTC	CASSLGNGYNEQFF
TRBV18	-	-	TRBJ2-7	TGTGCCAGCTCCGTGGGCGGACGATTAGGCGAGCAGTACTTC	CASSVGGRLGEQYF
TRBV29-1	-	TRBD2	TRBJ2-1	TGCAGCGTTGAGGGGCTAGCGGGAGAGGAGGAGCAGTTCTTC	CSVEGLAGEEEQFF
TRBV7-8	-	TRBD2	TRBJ2-5	TGTGCCAGCAGCTCTCCCCCGACTAGCGGGCAAGAGACCCAGTACTTC	CASSSPPTSGQETQYF
TRBV6-4	-	-	TRBJ2-2	TGTGCCAGCAGTGAGGGGGACACCGGGGAGCTGTTTTTT	CASSEGDTGELFF
TRBV30	-	-	TRBJ2-2	TGTGCCTGGAGTGTTTCCGGGGAGCTGTTTTTT	CAWSVSGELFF
TRBV29-1	-	-	TRBJ2-5	TGCAGCGTTGTGGGGTACGGAGAGACCCAGTACTTC	CSVVGYGETQYF
TRBV10-3	-	-	TRBJ2-6	TGTGCCATCAGTGAGGACCCTGGGGCCAACGTCCTGACTTTC	CAISEDPGANVLTF
TRBV6-1	-	TRBD1	TRBJ1-5	TGTGCCAGCAGTGAAGGACAGGGGGGTGGGCAGCCCCAGCATTTT	CASSEGQGGGQPQHF
TRBV6-5	-	-	TRBJ1-2	TGTGCCAGCAGTCCCTCCCCCTCTGGACACTATGGCTACACCTTC	CASSPSPSGHYGYTF
TRBV27	-	TRBD1	TRBJ2-3	TGTGCCAGCAGTTTTTGGACAGGGGGCTCAGATACGCAGTATTTT	CASSFWTGGSDTQYF
TRBV9	-	TRBD2	TRBJ2-1	TGTGCCAGCAGCGCCGGGACTAGCTTATTTGAGCAGTTCTTC	CASSAGTSLFEQFF
TRBV4-2	-	-	TRBJ2-3	TGTGCCAGCAACTCCAGTCAGTGGGGCACAGATACGCAGTATTTT	CASNSSQWGTDTQYF
TRBV5-4	once	TRBD1	TRBJ1-4	TGTGCCAGCAGGTGGACAGGGAGAGGGGAAAAACTGTTTTTT	CASRWTGRGEKLFF
TRBV29-1	-	TRBD2	TRBJ2-1	TGCAGCGTTGCCCCCGGACTAGCCGACAATGAGCAGTTCTTC	CSVAPGLADNEQFF
TRBV18	-	TRBD1	TRBJ2-6	TGTGCCAGCTCACCACGGCCGACAGGGTTTCAGGGGGCCAACGTCCTGACTTTC	CASSPRPTGFQGANVLTF
TRBV12-2	once	-	TRBJ2-6	TGTGCAAGTCGCCAGGCACGCTCCACACAAAGTCGGGCCAACGTCCTGACTTTC	CASRQARSTQSRANVLTF
TRBV6-4	medium-sized	-	TRBJ1-5	TGTGCCAGCAGTGACTCAGAGGGTCAGCCCCAGCATTTT	CASSDSEGQPQHF
TRBV6-4	medium-sized	TRBD2	TRBJ2-3	TGTGCCAGCAGTAAAGCGGGAGGTACCGATACGCAGTATTTT	CASSKAGGTDTQYF
TRBV7-8	few	-	TRBJ2-3	TGTGCCAGCAGGAAGGGGGTGGGTTACACAGATACGCAGTATTTT	CASRKGVGYTDTQYF
TRBV7-8	-	TRBD2	TRBJ2-7	TGTGCCAGCAGCCTGATCCGCGGGAGGACCTACGAGCAGTACTTC	CASSLIRGRTYEQYF
TRBV27	-	TRBD2	TRBJ2-7	TGTGCCAGCAGCTACGGACTAGTTCGCTCCTACGAGCAGTACTTC	CASSYGLVRSYEQYF
TRBV4-1	-	TRBD2	TRBJ2-3	TGCGCCAGCAGCCAACTAGCGGGAGGGACAGATACGCAGTATTTT	CASSQLAGGTDTQYF
TRBV19	-	-	TRBJ2-4	TGTGCCAGTAGTATAGATTCAGGGACACCAAGGGACATTCAGTACTTC	CASSIDSGTPRDIQYF
TRBV10-2	-	-	TRBJ2-1	TGCGCCACCGCAGGCCCGGAAGTAGGCAATGAGCAGTTCTTC	CATAGPEVGNEQFF
TRBV7-9	-	TRBD2	TRBJ2-3	TGTGCCACCAGTAGGCGGGAGGGCCACGATACGCAGTATTTT	CATSRREGHDTQYF
TRBV7-9	-	TRBD1	TRBJ1-2	TGTGCCAGCAGCTTGGTAGGGGGCATCGGCGATGGCTACACCTTC	CASSLVGGIGDGYTF
TRBV9	-	TRBD2	TRBJ2-1	TGTGCCAGCAGCGCGTTAGCGGGAAGGGACAATGAGCAGTTCTTC	CASSALAGRDNEQFF
TRBV27	-	TRBD1	TRBJ1-4	TGTGCCAGCAGGTCGGTGGCAGGGGGTAGAGAAAAACTGTTTTTT	CASRSVAGGREKLFF
TRBV27	once	TRBD1	TRBJ2-1	TGTGCCAGCATCAGACAGGGGGTCGGTATAGGCAATGAGCAGTTCTTC	CASIRQGVGIGNEQFF
TRBV10-3	-	-	TRBJ1-1	TGTGCCATCAGTGAATCGGTCCGCGGGGGCACTGAAGCTTTCTTT	CAISESVRGGTEAFF
TRBV5-6	-	-	TRBJ2-7	TGTGCCAGCAGCCCAGGGACGATCGACCCCTACGAGCAGTACTTC	CASSPGTIDPYEQYF
TRBV10-2	-	-	TRBJ1-1	TGCGCCAGCAGTGAAGGCACCAACACTGAAGCTTTCTTT	CASSEGTNTEAFF